This T cell receptor beta chain was recovered during a study of T-cell memory formation after mild COVID-19. TCRdb reanalysed the 5' RACE reads using MiXCR and keeps one entry per CDR3 protein. The sample has under 650,000 distinct CDR3 sequences; about a sixth are singletons. In germline, CDR1 is SGHTA, CDR2 FQGNSA. V lost 4 bases to trimming and J lost 6 bases, with 10 bases between them. The CDR3 covers 13 residues. This clonotype was recorded a few times. The chain uses TRBV7-2 and TRBJ2-1, with D hard to call. Sequencing used PBMCs or a T cell subset sorted from them (not recorded which). This TCR was sampled from an adult woman who had mild COVID-19 (a few samples of this study predate the infection). Cell type and time point are not known. The CDR3 region has the DNA TGTGCCAGCAGCTCCCCGAAGTCCAATGAGCAGTTCTTC. Residues: CASSSPKSNEQFF. Complete variable domain (other parts from reference TRBV7-2 and TRBJ2-1): GAGVSQSPSNKVTEKGKDVELRCDPISGHTALYWYRQSLGQGLEFLIYFQGNSAPDKSGLPSDRFSAERTGGSVSTLTIQRTQQEDSAVYLCASSSPKSNEQFFGPGTRLTVL.